The 2 T cell receptor beta chains presented below share a single source sample, sequenced in a study of beta chain features in type 1 diabetes. For these TCRs, the target antigens are not known. Findings of the study overall: Shortening of TCRB CDR3s, moderate but significant, appeared in all four CD4+ subsets of Type 1 diabetes patients.

Expressed TCRB transcripts were sequenced after all isolated RNA was converted to cDNA. Profiling relied on immunoSEQ multiplex PCR, and the TCRdb table lists in-frame clones only, not all of them. Here the sample spans 600,000 to 700,000 clones, roughly an eighth being singletons. Sequenced: naive CD4+ T cells from blood. These receptors were taken from a man aged 25 to 40 with type 1 diabetes.

This clone has a handful of counts. The gene calls are TRBV4-3 and TRBJ1-4, with 8 bases aligning to TRBD1. The CDR3 has 16 residues. Germline V CDR1 and CDR2: LGHNA, YSLEER. J gave up 4 bases and V 4 bases, and 8 bases lay outside the gene matches. The CDR3 is CASSPLTTGGNEKLFF. The CDR3 DNA sequence: TGCGCCAGCAGCCCCCTGACCACAGGGGGTAATGAAAAACTGTTTTTT.

This clone was picked up a small number of times. The chain uses TRBV5-4 and TRBJ2-1; 9 bases fit TRBD1. Germline trimming cut 2 bases from V and 5 bases from J; bases unmatched to any gene: 5. CDR1 SGHNT and CDR2 YYREEE come from the germline V gene (reference sequence). This CDR3 has 15 residues. The CDR3 DNA sequence: TGTGCCAGCAGCTTAACGGGACAGGGACACAATGAGCAGTTCTTC. Translated: CASSLTGQGHNEQFF.